The clone carrying this T cell receptor (beta chain) was seen a handful of times. As yet, its antigen is unknown. Via MiXCR, TCRdb re-called the 5' RACE reads, giving one row per CDR3 protein. The sample includes about 74,000 distinct CDR3 sequences, roughly 7.4% of them seen just once. This entry is derived from a study of T cells after yellow fever vaccination. Study findings and constraints: Secondary responses were weaker yet peaked faster, day 5 versus 15. Repertoires sorted by FACS could include abundant clonotypes that are contaminants from the bulk population. Some clonotypes, a small share, were shared between CD4 and CD8 compartments.

This CDR3 has 16 amino acids. With V trimmed by 5 bases and J by 0 bases, 5 bases remained unmatched. The rearrangement links TRBV12-3 or TRBV12-4 to TRBJ2-5, with 11 bases matching TRBD2. This TCR came from a man aged 18 to 30 who received the YFV17D yellow fever vaccine. Sequenced here: CD8+ T cells sorted from PBMCs, sampled about 5 days after the first yellow fever vaccination. The CDR3 nucleotides read TGTGCCAGCAGTGGGCATAGCGGGGGGGACCAAGAGACCCAGTACTTC. As protein: CASSGHSGGDQETQYF.